This is a list of T cell receptor beta chains from one sample in a study of T-cell reconstitution after alpha-beta-depleted transplantation in children. TCRdb analysed the PCR reads with MiXCR anew, one entry per CDR3 protein. The table records roughly 500,000 distinct CDR3 sequences, around 20% of them present only once. The source was PBMCs from the stem cell graft donor, collected from the stem cell graft. All receptors derive from a human donor who donated a stem cell graft to a child with acute lymphoblastic leukemia. CDR3s include the opening cysteine and the closing phenylalanine or tryptophan. D genes are given only for firm matches. Clone sizes are given selectively: once, few, many, or a class where the clone is expanded.

V gene,D gene,clone size,J gene,CDR3 protein,CDR3 DNA
TRBV14,.,.,TRBJ2-7,CASSQDPVRGPYPYEQYF,TGTGCCAGCAGCCAAGATCCCGTCCGCGGGCCCTACCCCTACGAGCAGTACTTC
TRBV9,.,.,TRBJ1-2,CASSVMEESDLYGYTF,TGTGCCAGCAGCGTAATGGAGGAATCCGACCTATATGGCTACACCTTC
TRBV5-1,.,.,TRBJ2-1,CASSSSSLPSSYNEQFF,TGCGCCAGCAGCTCCAGCTCGCTTCCCAGCTCCTACAATGAGCAGTTCTTC
TRBV21-1,.,few,TRBJ2-5,CASSKDRPKAQETQYF,TGTGCCAGCAGCAAAGACAGGCCAAAGGCGCAAGAGACCCAGTACTTC
TRBV12-3/TRBV12-4,.,.,TRBJ2-7,CASSTSYYEQYF,TGTGCCAGCAGCACTAGCTACTACGAGCAGTACTTC
TRBV7-8,TRBD2,.,TRBJ2-2,CASSQVTGGPRTGELFF,TGTGCCAGCAGCCAAGTCACGGGAGGGCCGAGAACCGGGGAGCTGTTTTTT
TRBV27,TRBD1,few,TRBJ2-7,CASSPRSGTASYEQYF,TGTGCCAGCAGCCCACGGTCCGGGACAGCTTCCTACGAGCAGTACTTC
TRBV28,.,few,TRBJ2-2,CASSLGWTPGELFF,TGTGCCAGCAGTCTGGGGTGGACGCCCGGGGAGCTGTTTTTT
TRBV14,.,few,TRBJ2-7,CASSQVGLSSYEQYF,TGTGCCAGCAGCCAAGTTGGGCTCAGCTCCTACGAGCAGTACTTC
TRBV3-1,.,few,TRBJ1-4,CASSQESRRAWTNEKLFF,TGTGCCAGCAGCCAAGAGAGTCGACGCGCCTGGACTAATGAAAAACTGTTTTTT
TRBV7-7,.,few,TRBJ2-2,CASSPGRSQAGELFF,TGTGCCAGCAGCCCCGGCCGCTCTCAAGCCGGGGAGCTGTTTTTT
TRBV27,.,few,TRBJ2-7,CASSWGYGLEQYF,TGTGCCAGCAGTTGGGGCTATGGTCTGGAGCAGTACTTC
TRBV5-1,TRBD2,.,TRBJ2-3,CASSPGTSETDTQYF,TGCGCCAGCAGTCCTGGGACTAGCGAGACAGATACGCAGTATTTT
TRBV29-1,.,many,TRBJ2-7,CSVDGGPSYEQYF,TGCAGCGTTGATGGCGGCCCTTCCTACGAGCAGTACTTC
TRBV27,TRBD1,.,TRBJ1-4,CASSISRLGQGGEKLFF,TGTGCCAGCAGTATCTCCCGCTTGGGACAGGGTGGTGAAAAACTGTTTTTT
TRBV5-1,.,.,TRBJ2-5,CASSLGPMETQYF,TGCGCCAGCAGCTTGGGCCCAATGGAGACCCAGTACTTC
TRBV6-1,TRBD2,.,TRBJ2-3,CASRPTTSGRGNTQYF,TGTGCCAGCAGACCCACAACTAGCGGGAGAGGAAATACGCAGTATTTT
TRBV6-2/TRBV6-3,.,many,TRBJ2-3,CASSYLTRRTDTQYF,TGTGCCAGCAGTTACCTGACCCGACGTACAGATACGCAGTATTTT
TRBV5-8,TRBD1,.,TRBJ2-3,CASSPGQDRDTQYF,TGTGCCAGCAGCCCGGGACAGGATAGAGATACGCAGTATTTT
TRBV20-1,TRBD1,.,TRBJ1-2,CSARDPGTDPHSPYGYTF,TGCAGTGCTAGAGATCCGGGGACAGATCCCCACTCTCCATATGGCTACACCTTC
TRBV20-1,.,few,TRBJ2-7,CSARGAAEQYF,TGCAGTGCTAGGGGGGCGGCCGAGCAGTACTTC
TRBV4-1,.,.,TRBJ1-1,CASSQDPYRVTEAFF,TGCGCCAGCAGCCAAGACCCCTACAGGGTCACTGAAGCTTTCTTT
TRBV6-5,TRBD1,many,TRBJ1-2,CASRRIDRGWGGYTF,TGTGCCAGCAGACGGATAGACAGGGGTTGGGGTGGCTACACCTTC